The 15 T cell receptor beta chains below were found in one sample sequenced in a study of blood T cell repertoires in COVID-19. TCRdb's table, derived via immunoSEQ multiplex PCR, lists solely in-frame clones and lacks some. The table has a few hundred thousand clones, roughly 90% seen once. The sequenced sample was peripheral blood. These receptors came from a woman aged 45-60 years who had recovered from COVID-19.

V and J are TRBV9 and TRBJ1-4, with D unclear. The V gene's germline CDR1 is SGDLS and CDR2 YYNGEE. This CDR3 comprises 15 residues. The V end was cut by 4 bases, the J end by 0 bases, with 10 bases between. Here the CDR3 DNA reads TGTGCCAGCAGCATGCACGCGGCAACTAATGAAAAACTGTTTTTT. It yields the protein CASSMHAATNEKLFF.

The chain couples TRBV19 to TRBJ1-2; D is unresolved. This CDR3 is built from 15 residues. Germline V gives CDR1 LNHDA, CDR2 SQIVND (reference sequence). The V gene lost 4 bases and the J gene lost 6 bases, with 18 bases spanning the gap. The CDR3 nucleotides are TGTGCCAGTAGTACCCGAGTTGGCGCTAGTCATGGCTACACCTTC. This encodes CASSTRVGASHGYTF.

The chain couples TRBV9 to TRBJ1-4; D gene unclear. Germline V gene data show CDR1 as SGDLS and CDR2 as YYNGEE. Trimming pared 0 bases from V and 3 bases from J, leaving 6 bases between. The CDR3 has 14 residues. The CDR3 spells CASSVGSSNEKLFF. CDR3 coding DNA: TGTGCCAGCAGCGTAGGGAGTTCTAATGAAAAACTGTTTTTT.

This clone appeared once. The rearrangement uses TRBV27 and TRBJ2-7, with TRBD1 as a possible D gene (6 bases). The germline V and J ends were trimmed by 6 bases and 3 bases, with 15 bases remaining between them. The CDR3 is 14 residues long. Germline loops: CDR1 MNHEY, CDR2 SMNVEV (reference sequence). The DNA of the CDR3 is TGTGCCAGCAGCCGCCAGGGGTTGATCTACGAGCAGTACTTC. This sequence encodes CASSRQGLIYEQYF.

The chain is built from TRBV5-5 and TRBJ1-5; 8 bases are a match to TRBD1. CDR1 is SGHKS and CDR2 is YYEKEE in the germline V gene (reference sequence). V shed 3 bases, J shed 5 bases, and the junction held 7 bases outside the gene matches. The CDR3 sequence is 15 residues long. DNA for the CDR3: TGTGCCAGCAGCTGGGGGACAGGACTCGATCAGCCCCAGCATTTT. Its protein product is CASSWGTGLDQPQHF.

This clone was counted once. The chain links TRBV4-2 to TRBJ2-7; 9 bases fit TRBD1. The CDR3 consists of 15 residues. CDR1 and CDR2 (germline): LGHNA, YNFKEQ. V lost 0 bases to trimming and J lost 2 bases; unmatched junction nucleotides: 2. CDR3 in DNA: TGTGCCAGCAGCCAAGATACAGGGGGCGCCTACGAGCAGTACTTC. It specifies CASSQDTGGAYEQYF.

The chain links TRBV4-1 to TRBJ2-3; the match to TRBD1 covers 9 bases. Germline values: CDR1 MGHRA, CDR2 YSYEKL. V was clipped by 0 bases and J by 4 bases; unmatched bases: 11. This CDR3 is 18 amino acids long. The CDR3 here is CASSQEAPTGGNADTQYF. DNA for the CDR3: TGCGCCAGCAGCCAAGAGGCCCCCACAGGGGGCAATGCAGATACGCAGTATTTT.

J is TRBJ1-1 and V is TRBV4-1, with D possibly being TRBD1 (5 bases). Germline CDR1 and CDR2: MGHRA and YSYEKL. This CDR3 contains 15 residues. Trimming stripped 1 base from V and 1 base from J, with 10 bases between. The CDR3, as DNA: TGCGCCAGCAGCCAAGGGATCGGGGGGAACACTGAAGCTTTCTTT. Protein product: CASSQGIGGNTEAFF.

The V call is TRBV6-2 or TRBV6-3, the J call TRBJ1-6; 7 bases are shared with TRBD1. The CDR3 runs to 16 residues. Germline assignment: CDR1 MNHEY and CDR2 SVGEGT. J gave up 5 bases and V 5 bases, and 9 bases lay outside the gene matches. This CDR3 is CASSPGQAGHNSPLHF. CDR3 sequence (DNA): TGTGCCAGCAGTCCCGGACAGGCTGGCCATAATTCACCCCTCCACTTT.

This chain uses TRBV28 with TRBJ1-1, with D hard to call. The CDR3 consists of 10 residues. The V gene's germline CDR1 is MDHEN and CDR2 SYDVKM. The ends were cut back, 6 bases at V and 11 bases at J, with 10 bases in the middle. The DNA for the CDR3 is TGTGCCAGCAGCTCCATTACTGCTTTCTTT. Amino acids: CASSSITAFF.

CDR3 sequence: CASSLSIGNQPQHF. CDR3 nucleotides: TGTGCCAGCAGCCTGAGTATAGGCAATCAGCCCCAGCATTTT. J is TRBJ1-5 and V is TRBV28, with D hard to call. The CDR3 is 14 amino acids. Trimming shortened V by 6 bases and J by 2 bases, and 11 bases separated the two germline ends. Germline V gene lookup returns CDR1 MDHEN and CDR2 SYDVKM.

This clone showed up just a few times. The chain combines TRBV6-6 with TRBJ1-6; no clear D gene. The CDR3 runs 16 residues. Germline V lookup: CDR1 MNHNY, CDR2 SVGAGI (reference sequence). V was clipped by 8 bases and J by 2 bases, with 16 bases between them. In DNA, the CDR3 is TGTGCCAGCCGTCACGCGGCAGTCCCCTATAATTCACCCCTCCACTTT. This sequence encodes CASRHAAVPYNSPLHF.

This chain joins TRBV7-2 and TRBJ2-3, with D possibly being TRBD2 (6 bases). Germline loops: CDR1 SGHTA, CDR2 FQGNSA. The CDR3 totals 16 residues. Trimming cost V 5 bases and J 4 bases, with 19 bases left between them. The CDR3 nucleotides are TGTGCCAGCAGCCCGTTTGCGGGATGGGGGGCAGATACGCAGTATTTT. Protein: CASSPFAGWGADTQYF.

The chain recombines TRBV6-1 with TRBJ1-2; D gene unclear. V was shortened by 3 bases and J by 2 bases, with 7 bases between the two germline ends. Germline CDR1 MNHNS, CDR2 SASEGT. The CDR3 is made up of 13 amino acids. DNA for the CDR3: TGTGCCAGCAGTGACAGGAACAACTATGGCTACACCTTC. It is translated as CASSDRNNYGYTF.

This clone was counted a single time. The chain recombines TRBV11-2 with TRBJ2-1, with 10 bases fitting TRBD2. Germline CDR1 and CDR2: SGHAT and FQNNGV. CDR3 length: 14 amino acids. Trimming at V came to 6 bases and at J to 9 bases, leaving 8 bases not matched to a gene. This CDR3 is CASRASGSRGEQFF. For the CDR3, the DNA is TGTGCCAGCAGGGCTAGCGGGAGTCGGGGTGAGCAGTTCTTC.